This TCR beta chain originates from a study of regulatory T cells in long-lasting Graves disease. The study's findings and limits: Persistent disease showed a preference for TRBV28, TRBJ1-2 and TRBJ2-5. A limited number of samples was an acknowledged limitation.

The table lists this clonotype with many counts. The target antigen is unknown. With iRepertoire HTBI primers and Arm-PCR of CDR3 regions, TCR beta libraries were built. A single record per CDR3 protein comes from TCRdb applying MiXCR to the multiplex PCR reads. Of some 320,000 distinct CDR3 sequences in the sample, 18% were seen once. This CDR3 comprises 17 residues. With 6 bases clipped from V and 2 bases from J, the junction kept 9 bases outside the gene matches. Time point denoted: newly diagnosed GD, antithyroid drugs for less than 3 months. Scientists built the TCR library using RNA that was extracted from PBMCs.

The origin of this receptor is a female donor with Graves disease. The starting material was peripheral blood mononuclear cells (PBMCs), obtained at new diagnosis, from a patient treated with antithyroid drugs. This sequence joins TRBV12-3 or TRBV12-4 and TRBJ2-3; 12 nucleotides line up with TRBD2. The DNA for the CDR3 is TGTGCCAGCAGACGATCCCTAGCGGGAGGGCCCACAGATACGCAGTATTTT. Translated: CASRRSLAGGPTDTQYF.